The clone carrying this T cell receptor beta chain was counted once. The antigen is undetermined. These data originate in a study of response to subunit inactivated influenza vaccine. Germline CDR1 SNHLY, CDR2 FYNNEI. The germline V and J ends were trimmed by 3 bases and 4 bases, with 17 bases remaining between them. This CDR3 has 16 amino acids. Study-level results: A suggestion made by the authors is that each seasonal influenza vaccination recruits few new T cells.

TCRdb analysed the RT-PCR reads with MiXCR anew, one entry per CDR3 protein. This sample yields approximately 480,000 distinct CDR3 sequences, of which around 9.9% are seen a single time; approximately 12% belongs to the top ten. The source was PBMCs from blood, collected more than 35 days after vaccination. V is TRBV2 and J is TRBJ2-3, with D tentatively TRBD2 (5 bases). This TCR derives from a man aged 50 or older who received an inactivated influenza vaccine. The CDR3 region is CASSDGAARGPDTQYF. The CDR3, as DNA: TGTGCCAGCAGTGATGGAGCGGCAAGAGGCCCAGATACGCAGTATTTT.